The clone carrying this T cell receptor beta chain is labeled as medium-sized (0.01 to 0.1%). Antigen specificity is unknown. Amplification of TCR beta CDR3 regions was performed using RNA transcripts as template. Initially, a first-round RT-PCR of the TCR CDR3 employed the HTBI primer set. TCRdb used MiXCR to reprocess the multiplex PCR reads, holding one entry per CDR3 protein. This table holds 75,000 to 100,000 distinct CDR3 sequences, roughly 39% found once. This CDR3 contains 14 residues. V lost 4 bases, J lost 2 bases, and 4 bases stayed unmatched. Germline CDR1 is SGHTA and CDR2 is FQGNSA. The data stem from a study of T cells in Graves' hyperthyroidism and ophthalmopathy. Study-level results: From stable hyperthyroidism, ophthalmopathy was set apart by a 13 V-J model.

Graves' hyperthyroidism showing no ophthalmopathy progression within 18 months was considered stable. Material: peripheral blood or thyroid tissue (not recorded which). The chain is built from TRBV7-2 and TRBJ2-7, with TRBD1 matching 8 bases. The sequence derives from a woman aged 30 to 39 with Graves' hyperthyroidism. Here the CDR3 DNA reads TGTGCCAGCAGCTCAAGGGACAGGACCTACGAGCAGTACTTC. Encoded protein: CASSSRDRTYEQYF. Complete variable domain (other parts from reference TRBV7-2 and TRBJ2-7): GAGVSQSPSNKVTEKGKDVELRCDPISGHTALYWYRQSLGQGLEFLIYFQGNSAPDKSGLPSDRFSAERTGGSVSTLTIQRTQQEDSAVYLCASSSRDRTYEQYFGPGTRLTVT.